This T cell receptor beta chain is drawn from a study of T cells in Graves' hyperthyroidism and ophthalmopathy. General study results and limits: Most expanded thyroid clonotypes above 0.001 also appeared in blood. Through a model of 13 V-J features, ophthalmopathy was separated from stable hyperthyroidism.

This CDR3 is built from 14 residues. Losses at the gene ends were 1 base for V and 8 bases for J; bases not matched to a gene: 4. The germline gives CDR1 ENHRY, CDR2 SYGVKD. A lack of ophthalmopathy progression within 18 months defined stable Graves' hyperthyroidism. Uncontrolled infection, other autoimmune disease, pregnancy or lactation barred patients from enrollment. About this clonotype itself: What it binds is not known.

The CDR3 regions of TCR beta were amplified from RNA transcripts. The TCR CDR3 was amplified in a first-round RT-PCR using the HTBI primer set. One entry per CDR3 protein, called by TCRdb with MiXCR from the multiplex PCR reads. The data show roughly 100,000 distinct CDR3 sequences, roughly 47% seen once. This chain joins TRBV10-3 and TRBJ2-3, with 9 bases aligning to TRBD2. What was sequenced was blood. The TCR comes from a man in his forties with Graves' hyperthyroidism. The CDR3, as DNA: TGTGCCATCAGTGAGTTGGCTAGCGGGGTTACGCAGTATTTT. It encodes CAISELASGVTQYF.